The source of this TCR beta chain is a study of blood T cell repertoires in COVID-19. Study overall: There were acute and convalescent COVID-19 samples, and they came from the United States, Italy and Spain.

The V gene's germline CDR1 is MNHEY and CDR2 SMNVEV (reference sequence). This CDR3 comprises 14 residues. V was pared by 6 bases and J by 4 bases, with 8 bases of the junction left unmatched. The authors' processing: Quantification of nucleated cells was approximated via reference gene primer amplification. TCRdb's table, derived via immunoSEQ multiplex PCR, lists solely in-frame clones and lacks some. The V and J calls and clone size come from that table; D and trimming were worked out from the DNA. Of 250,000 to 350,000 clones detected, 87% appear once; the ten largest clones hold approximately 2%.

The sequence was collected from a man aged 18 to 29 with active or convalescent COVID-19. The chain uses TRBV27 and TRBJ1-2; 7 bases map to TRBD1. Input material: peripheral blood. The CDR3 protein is CASSPQGILYGYTF. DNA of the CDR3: TGTGCCAGCAGCCCACAGGGGATTCTCTATGGCTACACCTTC.